The clone carrying this TCR beta chain has a handful of counts. The antigen remains unidentified. This specimen belongs to a study of identical twins. Study-wide results and caveats: Not following the same donors, the study drew its conclusions from cross-sectional statistical analysis. Insertion counts were lower in abundant cord blood beta clonotypes, a trend that memory repertoires did not show.

A universal primer site was incorporated via template switching, and the cDNA contained unique molecular identifiers. TCRdb reanalysed the 5' RACE reads using MiXCR and keeps one entry per CDR3 protein. The table includes 450,000 or so distinct CDR3 sequences, approximately 15% detected once. Only healthy Caucasians were enrolled as donors. The data also belong to a second study, concerning yellow fever vaccine responses in identical twins.

The sequence was collected from a woman under 30 in good health. Sequenced input: CD4+ T cells sorted from blood.

The CDR3 nucleotides are TGTGCCAGCAGCTTAGGCGTGGCCGAGCAGTACTTC. It yields the protein CASSLGVAEQYF. This sequence joins TRBV7-2 and TRBJ2-7; D call uncertain. Germline V gene sequence: CDR1 SGHTA, CDR2 FQGNSA. The CDR3 has 12 amino acids. The V and J ends lost 1 base and 6 bases respectively, with 7 bases between them.